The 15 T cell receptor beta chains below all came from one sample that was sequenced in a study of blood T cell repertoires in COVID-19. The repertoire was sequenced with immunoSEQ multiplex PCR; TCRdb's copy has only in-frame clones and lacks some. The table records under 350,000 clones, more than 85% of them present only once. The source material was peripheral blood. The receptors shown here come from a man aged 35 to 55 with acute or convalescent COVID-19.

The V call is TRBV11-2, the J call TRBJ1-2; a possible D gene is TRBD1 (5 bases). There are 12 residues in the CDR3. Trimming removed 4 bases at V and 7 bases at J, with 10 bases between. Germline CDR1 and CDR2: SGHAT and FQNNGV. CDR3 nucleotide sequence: TGTGCCAGCAGCTATACGACAGTTGGCTACACCTTC. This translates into CASSYTTVGYTF.

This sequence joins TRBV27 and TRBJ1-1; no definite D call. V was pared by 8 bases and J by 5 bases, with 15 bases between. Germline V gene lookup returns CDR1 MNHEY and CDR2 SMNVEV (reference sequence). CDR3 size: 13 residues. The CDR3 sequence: CASSFGMGTEAFF. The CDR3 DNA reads TGTGCCAGCTCTTTCGGGATGGGGACTGAAGCTTTCTTT.

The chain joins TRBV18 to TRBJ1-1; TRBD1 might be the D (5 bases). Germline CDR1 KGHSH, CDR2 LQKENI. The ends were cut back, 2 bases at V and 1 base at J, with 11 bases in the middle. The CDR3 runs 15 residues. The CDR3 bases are TGTGCCAGCTCACCAGTCCGGGGGGAGAACACTGAAGCTTTCTTT. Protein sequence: CASSPVRGENTEAFF.

CDR3 bases: TGTGCCAGTAGTAAACGACGGGTATGGGAGCCCCAGCATTTT. Protein product: CASSKRRVWEPQHF. The chain joins TRBV19 to TRBJ1-5; D call uncertain. Trimming left V 4 bases short and J 8 bases short, with 15 bases between. Looked up from germline, CDR1 is LNHDA and CDR2 is SQIVND (reference sequence). The CDR3 contains 14 residues.

The CDR3 DNA is TGTGCCAGCAGCTCCGGGACAGGGAGCACAGATACGCAGTATTTT. It codes for CASSSGTGSTDTQYF. J is TRBJ2-3 and V is TRBV5-6; 9 nucleotides align to TRBD1. The CDR3 is 15 amino acids. V shed 3 bases and J 0 bases; nucleotides not matched to a gene: 2. Germline V gives CDR1 SGHDT, CDR2 YYEEEE. Full variable domain (rest looked up from reference TRBV5-6 and TRBJ2-3): DAGVTQSPTHLIKTRGQQVTLRCSPKSGHDTVSWYQQALGQGPQFIFQYYEEEERQRGNFPDRFSGHQFPNYSSELNVNALLLGDSALYLCASSSGTGSTDTQYFGPGTRLTVL.

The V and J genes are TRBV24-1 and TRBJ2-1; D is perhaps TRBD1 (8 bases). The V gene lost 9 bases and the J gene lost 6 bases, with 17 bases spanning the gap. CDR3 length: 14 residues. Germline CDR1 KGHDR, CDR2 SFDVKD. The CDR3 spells CATGEQGGGNEQFF. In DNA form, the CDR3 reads TGTGCCACCGGGGAACAGGGGGGGGGCAATGAGCAGTTCTTC.

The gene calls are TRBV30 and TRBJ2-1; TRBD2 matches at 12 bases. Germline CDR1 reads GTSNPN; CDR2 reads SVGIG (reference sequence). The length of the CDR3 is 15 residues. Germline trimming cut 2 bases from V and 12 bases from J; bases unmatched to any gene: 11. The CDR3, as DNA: TGTGCCTGGAGTTCGGGACTAGCGGGCCCGGAGGGGCAGTTCTTC. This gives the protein CAWSSGLAGPEGQFF.

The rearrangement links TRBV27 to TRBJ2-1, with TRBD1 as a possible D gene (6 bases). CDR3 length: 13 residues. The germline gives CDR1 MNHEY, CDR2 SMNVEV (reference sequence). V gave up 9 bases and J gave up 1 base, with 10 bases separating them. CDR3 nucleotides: TGTGCCAGTGAGGACAGTTCCTACAATGAGCAGTTCTTC. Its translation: CASEDSSYNEQFF.

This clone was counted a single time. CDR3 coding DNA: TGTGCCAGCAGCCAAGTTTCAGGGGTGGAGCAGTACTTC. Its translation: CASSQVSGVEQYF. The gene calls are TRBV3-1 (or the pseudogene TRBV3-2) and TRBJ2-7, with D perhaps matching TRBD1 (6 bases). Germline lookup yields CDR1 LGHDT and CDR2 YNNKEL (reference sequence). This CDR3 has 13 residues. V gave up 1 base and J gave up 7 bases, with 11 bases separating them.

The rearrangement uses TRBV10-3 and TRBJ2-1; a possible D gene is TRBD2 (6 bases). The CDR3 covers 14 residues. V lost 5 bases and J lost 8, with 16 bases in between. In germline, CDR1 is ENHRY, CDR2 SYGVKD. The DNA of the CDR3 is TGTGCCATCAGTCGGGGGTCCGGTAGGGATGAGCAGTTCTTC. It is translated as CAISRGSGRDEQFF.

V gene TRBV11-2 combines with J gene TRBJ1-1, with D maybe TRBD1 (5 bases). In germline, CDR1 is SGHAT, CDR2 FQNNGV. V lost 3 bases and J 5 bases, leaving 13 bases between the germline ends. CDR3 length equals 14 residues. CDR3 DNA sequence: TGTGCCAGCAGCTTCTTAAGGGGAGGTACTGAAGCTTTCTTT. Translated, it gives CASSFLRGGTEAFF.

The chain's CDR3 is CATSGRGAGDTQYF. The CDR3 DNA reads as TGTGCCACCAGTGGCCGGGGGGCTGGAGATACGCAGTATTTT. This chain links TRBV24-1 with TRBJ2-3, with D possibly matching TRBD2 (7 bases). With 5 bases removed from V and 5 bases from J, the gap between germline ends came to 13 bases. CDR3 length: 14 residues. CDR1 is KGHDR and CDR2 is SFDVKD in the germline V gene.

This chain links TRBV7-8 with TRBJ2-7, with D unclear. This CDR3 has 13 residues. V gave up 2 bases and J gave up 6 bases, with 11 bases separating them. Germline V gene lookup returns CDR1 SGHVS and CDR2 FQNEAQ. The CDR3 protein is CASSLTRLSEQYF. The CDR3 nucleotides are TGTGCCAGCAGCTTAACCAGGTTGAGCGAGCAGTACTTC.

The CDR3 DNA follows: TGCGCCAGCAGCTCTAACAAGAGGGAGACCCAGTACTTC. Residues: CASSSNKRETQYF. The gene calls are TRBV5-1 and TRBJ2-5; D not resolved. This CDR3 contains 13 residues. CDR1 and CDR2 (germline): SGHRS, YFSETQ. V was pared by 3 bases and J by 5 bases, with 11 bases between.

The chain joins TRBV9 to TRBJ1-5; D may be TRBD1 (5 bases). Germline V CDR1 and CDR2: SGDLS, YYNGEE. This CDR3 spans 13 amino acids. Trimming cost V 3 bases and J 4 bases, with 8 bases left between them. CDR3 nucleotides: TGTGCCAGCAGCGCCCAGGGAAATCAGCCCCAGCATTTT. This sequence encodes CASSAQGNQPQHF.